This T cell receptor (beta chain) was identified in a study of blood T cell repertoires in COVID-19. About the research overall: Acute-phase and convalescent COVID-19 samples originated in the United States, Italy and Spain. Sources were T cells, B-cell-depleted T cells, or PBMCs; the material itself was cDNA or gDNA.

Per the original data handling: How many nucleated cells were present was estimated from reference gene primer amplification. Generated by immunoSEQ multiplex PCR, the TCRdb table keeps only in-frame clones and is missing some. V and J calls and clone size come straight from that table; D and trimming were deduced from the DNA. The data show over 140,000 clones, roughly 81% seen once. V lost 9 bases to trimming and J lost 1 base, with 12 bases between them. The V gene's germline CDR1 is LNHDA and CDR2 SQIVND (reference sequence). This CDR3 contains 13 residues. The source material was peripheral blood. The receptor was derived from a woman aged 45-60 years with active or convalescent COVID-19. V usage is TRBV19 and J usage is TRBJ2-5; tentatively, D is TRBD1 (5 bases). The CDR3 coding sequence is TGTGCCAGCTCGTGGGGCCCCCAAGAGACCCAGTACTTC. Translation: CASSWGPQETQYF.